The 13 T cell receptor beta chains reported below all come from one sample, sequenced in a study of glioma-infiltrating T cells. Amplification of TCR alpha and beta CDR3 regions from RNA used iRepertoire nested multiplex PCR. One entry per CDR3 protein, called by TCRdb with MiXCR from the multiplex PCR reads. This repertoire shows some 190,000 distinct CDR3 sequences, more than 25% found once; its top ten account for 20% to 25%. The sequenced sample was glioma tissue, nonneoplastic brain tissue, or PBMCs (not recorded which). The receptors stem from a human donor with low-grade glioma or glioblastoma, undergoing nonglioma brain surgery, or in good health (not recorded which).

Regarding this clonotype: The CDR3 ends on some other residue instead of the conserved phenylalanine or tryptophan, so this is likely a read error. This chain connects TRBV20-1 to TRBJ2-1; 13 bases align to TRBD2. This CDR3 region has 15 residues. Germline lookup yields CDR1 DFQATT and CDR2 SNEGSKA (reference sequence). Unmatched junction bases numbered 8, after V lost 2 bases and J lost 10 bases. CDR3 sequence (DNA): TGCAGTGCTAGACCCGGGACTAGCGGGGACTACGAGCAGTTCTCC. Translation: CSARPGTSGDYEQFS.

Points on this clonotype: A clone one base away is much larger, so this may be a read error. This rearrangement joins TRBV19 to TRBJ1-6; weak D call: TRBD1 (6 bases). Looked up from germline, CDR1 is LNHDA and CDR2 is SQIVND (reference sequence). The CDR3 runs to 15 residues. DNA of the CDR3: TGTGCCAGTAGTATCCCGACAGGAGATAATCCACCCCTCCACTTT. Amino acids: CASSIPTGDNPPLHF.

This clonotype turned up a few times. V gene TRBV7-2 combines with J gene TRBJ2-7, with 9 nucleotides matching TRBD1. CDR1 is SGHTA and CDR2 is FQGNSA in the germline V gene. V shed 3 bases and J 7 bases; nucleotides not matched to a gene: 7. The CDR3 totals 14 residues. In DNA form, the CDR3 reads TGTGCCAGCAGCTTGGACAGGGGTCTTTATGAGCAGTACTTC. Its translation is CASSLDRGLYEQYF.

This clonotype was detected only a few times. This CDR3 reads CASSQEWQGEYGYTF. The DNA of the CDR3 is TGCGCCAGCAGCCAAGAATGGCAGGGGGAATATGGCTACACCTTC. J is TRBJ1-2 and V is TRBV4-3; TRBD1 matches 7 bases. Germline-derived CDR1 and CDR2 are LGHNA and YSLEER. With 0 bases clipped from V and 5 bases from J, the junction kept 6 bases outside the gene matches. This CDR3 has 15 amino acids.

As concerns this clonotype: A clone one base away is much larger, so this may be a read error. The V call is TRBV29-1, the J call TRBJ1-1, with TRBD1 matching over 9 bases. J was trimmed by 5 bases and V by 7 bases; bases with no gene match: 5. Germline V gene lookup returns CDR1 SQVTM and CDR2 ANQGSEA. CDR3 length equals 12 residues. CDR3 in amino acids: CSGGQGETEAFF. The DNA of the CDR3 is TGCAGCGGGGGACAGGGTGAGACTGAAGCTTTCTTT.

This clonotype was counted a single time. This may come from a read error, since a much larger clone is one base off. The chain joins TRBV6-2 or TRBV6-3 to TRBJ2-7; TRBD1 is a possible D gene (6 bases). CDR1 MNHEY and CDR2 SVGEGT come from the germline V gene. The CDR3 contains 12 residues. The ends were cut back, 7 bases at V and 3 bases at J, with 10 bases in the middle. The CDR3 DNA sequence: TGTGCCAGCACCAACAGGGTCTACGAGCAGTACTTC. Protein: CASTNRVYEQYF.

Of note for this clonotype: This may be a read error, as it is one base from a much larger clone. J is TRBJ2-7 and V is TRBV19; D possibly corresponds to TRBD1 (5 bases). V was clipped by 4 bases and J by 5 bases, with 15 bases between them. The CDR3 runs 14 residues. In germline, CDR1 is LNHDA, CDR2 SQIVND (reference sequence). The CDR3 DNA sequence: TGTGCCAGTAGTAGGACATTCCTCTTGAACGAGCAGTACTTC. As protein: CASSRTFLLNEQYF.

The chain couples TRBV7-3 to TRBJ2-1; D perhaps matches TRBD2 (5 bases). The length of the CDR3 is 14 residues. Trimming cost V 2 bases and J 5 bases, with 10 bases left between them. The germline V gene encodes CDR1 SGHTA and CDR2 FQGTGA. CDR3 region: CASSLRLAHNEQFF. Written as DNA, the CDR3 is TGTGCCAGCAGCTTACGGCTAGCCCACAATGAGCAGTTCTTC.

On this clonotype: A much larger clone is a single base away; this may be a read error. The V gene is TRBV7-6, the J gene TRBJ2-5; D uncertain. This CDR3 is 15 amino acids long. Germline V gene lookup returns CDR1 SGHVS and CDR2 FNYEAQ. V lost 1 base and J 3 bases, leaving 12 bases between the germline ends. CDR3 amino acids: CASSLGDRGKETQYF. The CDR3 DNA sequence: TGTGCCAGCAGCTTAGGCGATAGAGGAAAAGAGACCCAGTACTTC.

This clonotype was recorded many times. The chain combines TRBV29-1 with TRBJ1-1; D not certain. The V end lost 4 bases, the J end lost 0 bases, and 6 bases lay between the germline ends. Germline CDR1 reads SQVTM; CDR2 reads ANQGSEA. This CDR3 contains 12 residues. The CDR3: CSVVPMNTEAFF. The CDR3 coding sequence is TGCAGCGTTGTGCCCATGAACACTGAAGCTTTCTTT.

The V gene is TRBV19, the J gene TRBJ2-3; D is unclear. The V gene's germline CDR1 is LNHDA and CDR2 SQIVND (reference sequence). V lost 7 bases and J lost 0, with 14 bases in between. This CDR3 comprises 15 residues. The CDR3: CASMPDADSTDTQYF. The CDR3 nucleotides read TGTGCCAGTATGCCGGATGCGGATAGCACAGATACGCAGTATTTT.

A word on this clonotype: The junction departs from germline at one end; a sequencing error may be responsible. The chain has TRBV20-1 and TRBJ2-3; tentative D call: TRBD2 (5 bases). Germline assignment: CDR1 DFQATT and CDR2 SNEGSKA (reference sequence). This CDR3 comprises 13 residues. CDR3 nucleotide sequence: TGCGGTGCTAGACGGGATCCCGCAGATACGCAGTATTTT. Protein: CGARRDPADTQYF.

This clonotype was picked up many times. The chain links TRBV7-6 to TRBJ1-3; no reliable D call. Germline CDR1 is SGHVS and CDR2 is FNYEAQ. V lost 2 bases and J 0 bases, leaving 8 bases between the germline ends. The CDR3 has 15 residues. CDR3 in amino acids: CASSLSSGSGNTIYF. In DNA, the CDR3 is TGTGCCAGCAGCTTATCTTCGGGCTCTGGAAACACCATATATTTT.